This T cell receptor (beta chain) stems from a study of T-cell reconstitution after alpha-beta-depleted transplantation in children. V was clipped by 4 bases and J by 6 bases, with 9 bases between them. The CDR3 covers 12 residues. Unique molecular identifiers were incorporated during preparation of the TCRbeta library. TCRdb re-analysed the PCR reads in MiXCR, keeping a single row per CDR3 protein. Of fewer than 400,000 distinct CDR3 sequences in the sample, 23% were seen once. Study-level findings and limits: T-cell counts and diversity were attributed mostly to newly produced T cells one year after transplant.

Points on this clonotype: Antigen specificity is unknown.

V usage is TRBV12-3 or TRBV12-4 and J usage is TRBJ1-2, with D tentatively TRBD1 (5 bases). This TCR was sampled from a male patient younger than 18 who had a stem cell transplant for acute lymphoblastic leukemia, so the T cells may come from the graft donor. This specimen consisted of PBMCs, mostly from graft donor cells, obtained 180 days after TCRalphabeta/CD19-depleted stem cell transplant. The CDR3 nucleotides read TGTGCCAGCAGTTCGAGGGGACATGGCTACACCTTC. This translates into CASSSRGHGYTF.